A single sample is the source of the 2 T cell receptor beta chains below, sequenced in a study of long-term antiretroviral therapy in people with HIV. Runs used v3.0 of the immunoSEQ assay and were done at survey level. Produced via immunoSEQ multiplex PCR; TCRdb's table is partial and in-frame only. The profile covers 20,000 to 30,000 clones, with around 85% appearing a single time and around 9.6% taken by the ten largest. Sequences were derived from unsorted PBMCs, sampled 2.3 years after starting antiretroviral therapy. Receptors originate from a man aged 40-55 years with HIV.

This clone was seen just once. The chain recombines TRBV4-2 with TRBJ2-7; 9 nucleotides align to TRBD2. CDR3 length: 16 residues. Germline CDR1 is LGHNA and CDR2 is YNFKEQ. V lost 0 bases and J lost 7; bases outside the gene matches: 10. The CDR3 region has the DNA TGTGCCAGCAGCCAAGATCAGGAGCGGGAGGTCCTGGAGCAGTACTTC. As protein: CASSQDQEREVLEQYF.

The CDR3, as DNA: TGTGCCAGCTCCCTACCGGGACAGTCAGTTGGCTACACCTTC. It specifies CASSLPGQSVGYTF. The genes are TRBV2 and TRBJ1-2, with 7 bases matching TRBD1. Germline V gives CDR1 SNHLY, CDR2 FYNNEI. The CDR3 contains 14 residues. J gave up 7 bases and V 8 bases, and 13 bases lay outside the gene matches. Drawing the rest from reference TRBV2 and TRBJ1-2, the complete variable domain is EPEVTQTPSHQVTQMGQEVILRCVPISNHLYFYWYRQILGQKVEFLVSFYNNEISEKSEIFDDQFSVERPDGSNFTLKIRSTKLEDSAMYFCASSLPGQSVGYTFGSGTRLTVV.